This T cell receptor (beta chain) derives from a study of T cells after yellow fever vaccination. In the study overall: Fractions low in cell number were prepared with SMART-Seq v4 Ultra Low Input.

They built TCR cDNA with 5'RACE template switching, a step that put in a universal primer site and UMIs. One entry per CDR3 protein results from TCRdb running MiXCR on the 5' RACE reads. The sample includes 300,000 or so distinct CDR3 sequences, 10% to 15% seen only once; the top ten take about 0.51%. The CDR3 consists of 17 residues. CDR1 and CDR2 (germline): LGHNA, YNFKEQ. V gave up 3 bases and J gave up 2 bases; unmatched junction bases: 8. The sample in question was CD4+ T cells sorted from PBMCs, obtained 45 days after the yellow fever booster vaccination. V gene TRBV4-2 combines with J gene TRBJ2-7, with 12 positions matching TRBD2. The sequence came from a man aged 30 to 39 who received the YFV17D yellow fever vaccine. The CDR3 sequence is CASSQNPSGRGTYEQYF. The CDR3 DNA sequence: TGTGCCAGCAGCCAGAACCCTAGCGGGAGGGGAACCTACGAGCAGTACTTC.